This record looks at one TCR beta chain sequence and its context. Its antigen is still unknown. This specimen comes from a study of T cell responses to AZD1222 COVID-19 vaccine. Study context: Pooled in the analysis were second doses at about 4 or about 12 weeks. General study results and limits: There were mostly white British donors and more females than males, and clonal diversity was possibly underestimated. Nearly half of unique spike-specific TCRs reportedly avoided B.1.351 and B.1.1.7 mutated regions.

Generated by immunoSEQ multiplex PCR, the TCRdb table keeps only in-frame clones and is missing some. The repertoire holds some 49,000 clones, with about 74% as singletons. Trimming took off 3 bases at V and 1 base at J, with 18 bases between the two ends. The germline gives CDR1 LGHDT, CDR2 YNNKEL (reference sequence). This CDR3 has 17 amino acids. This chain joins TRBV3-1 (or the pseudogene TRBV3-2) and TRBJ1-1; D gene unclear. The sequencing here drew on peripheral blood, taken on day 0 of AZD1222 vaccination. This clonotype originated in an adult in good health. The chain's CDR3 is CASSQDPGGHKNTEAFF. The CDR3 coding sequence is TGTGCCAGCAGCCAGGACCCGGGCGGCCACAAGAACACTGAAGCTTTCTTT.